Each of the 8 T cell receptor beta chains below was sequenced from the same sample in a study of molecular identifiers for immune sequencing clone quantification. MiXCR was run by TCRdb on the PCR reads, yielding one entry per CDR3 protein. Here the sample spans around 470,000 distinct CDR3 sequences, about 26% being singletons. The sample taken for sequencing was naive CD8+ T cells from blood, with Jurkat cell RNA spiked in. Subset noted: FACS-sorted CD8+CD4-CCR7+CD45RA+ naive T cells. Receptors were obtained from a human donor in good health. Some libraries in this study had Jurkat cell RNA spiked in.

The chain recombines TRBV15 with TRBJ2-7; TRBD1 agrees at 9 bases. Germline CDR1 LNHNV, CDR2 YYDKDF (reference sequence). The V gene end was trimmed by 0 bases and the J gene end by 2 bases; junction bases not matched to a gene: 5. The CDR3 consists of 16 residues. The CDR3 DNA follows: TGTGCCACCAGCAGAGATTTGGGGACAGGGACCTACGAGCAGTACTTC. This encodes CATSRDLGTGTYEQYF.

CDR3 sequence (DNA): TGCAGAGCAGTGGACGGTCTGAACACTGAAGCTTTCTTT. Translation: CRAVDGLNTEAFF. The chain is built from TRBV20-1 and TRBJ1-1; D is unresolved. Germline V gene data show CDR1 as DFQATT and CDR2 as SNEGSKA (reference sequence). This CDR3 comprises 13 residues.

This clonotype was counted between two and nine times. The chain has TRBV5-6 and TRBJ2-6; D not resolved. Germline V CDR1 and CDR2: SGHDT, YYEEEE. V was pared by 4 bases and J by 0 bases, with 8 bases between. The length of the CDR3 is 15 residues. CDR3 bases: TGTGCCAGCAGCCTTTGGGGCTCTGGGGCCAACGTCCTGACTTTC. It is translated as CASSLWGSGANVLTF. The full variable domain, with the rest looked up from reference TRBV5-6 and TRBJ2-6, is DAGVTQSPTHLIKTRGQQVTLRCSPKSGHDTVSWYQQALGQGPQFIFQYYEEEERQRGNFPDRFSGHQFPNYSSELNVNALLLGDSALYLCASSLWGSGANVLTFGAGSRLTVL.

This clonotype was counted ten times or more. The V gene is TRBV27, the J gene TRBJ1-1, with TRBD1 matching over 10 bases. This CDR3 region has 14 residues. J was trimmed by 4 bases and V by 7 bases; bases with no gene match: 6. Germline CDR1 MNHEY, CDR2 SMNVEV (reference sequence). Written as DNA, the CDR3 is TGTGCCAGCAAAAGCGGGACAGGGGTCACTGAAGCTTTCTTT. Encoded protein: CASKSGTGVTEAFF.

The V and J genes are TRBV9 and TRBJ1-5, with D perhaps TRBD1 (5 bases). V dropped 0 bases and J dropped 3 bases, with 10 bases sitting between them. CDR1 is SGDLS and CDR2 is YYNGEE in the germline V gene. This CDR3 is 15 amino acids long. CDR3 DNA: TGTGCCAGCAGCGTAGGTGGGGGGGTCAATCAGCCCCAGCATTTT. This codes for CASSVGGGVNQPQHF.

This clonotype was recorded only once. A much larger clone lies a single base off, so this may be a read error. The chain has TRBV28 and TRBJ2-7; a weak D match, TRBD2 (5 bases). V was clipped by 7 bases and J by 2 bases, with 18 bases between them. Germline CDR1 MDHEN, CDR2 SYDVKM. CDR3 length equals 15 residues. CDR3 amino acids: CASTNPIAMTYEQYF. CDR3 nucleotides: TGTGCCAGCACGAACCCGATAGCGATGACCTACGAGCAGTACTTC.

The V gene is TRBV4-2, the J gene TRBJ2-7; TRBD1 might be the D (6 bases). V lost 6 bases to trimming and J lost 3 bases, with 15 bases between them. The CDR3 has 14 amino acids. Germline CDR1 reads LGHNA; CDR2 reads YNFKEQ. As DNA, the CDR3 is TGTGCCAGCAGACCAGTACAGGGCCTCTACGAGCAGTACTTC. It encodes CASRPVQGLYEQYF.

This clonotype was observed a handful of times. This chain links TRBV5-4 with TRBJ2-7, with 16 positions matching TRBD2. Per germline, CDR1 SGHNT and CDR2 YYREEE (reference sequence). V shed 3 bases and J 3 bases; nucleotides not matched to a gene: 9. The CDR3 has 18 residues. The CDR3 region is CASSSSWGLAGGSYEQYF. CDR3 DNA sequence: TGTGCCAGCAGCTCATCTTGGGGACTAGCGGGAGGGAGCTACGAGCAGTACTTC.